The 20 T cell receptor beta chains reported below all come from one sample, sequenced in a study of cytomegalovirus exposure and HLA in healthy donors. The PCR used 60 Vbeta and 13 Jbeta primers. The repertoire was sequenced with immunoSEQ multiplex PCR; TCRdb's copy has only in-frame clones and lacks some. In the table there are 200,000 to 250,000 clones, 70% to 85% of which are singletons. The sample was PBMCs. The receptors come from a woman in her forties in good health and CMV-seronegative.

The table lists this clone with a count of one. The V gene is TRBV9, the J gene TRBJ1-4; D not certain. The CDR3 loop spans 18 amino acids. The V end was cut by 0 bases, the J end by 8 bases, with 23 bases between. The V gene's germline CDR1 is SGDLS and CDR2 YYNGEE. CDR3 amino acids: CASSVVQRVVIWEEKLFF. For the CDR3, the DNA is TGTGCCAGCAGCGTAGTTCAGAGGGTCGTCATATGGGAGGAAAAACTGTTTTTT. Full variable domain (missing parts from reference TRBV9 and TRBJ1-4): DSGVTQTPKHLITATGQRVTLRCSPRSGDLSVYWYQQSLDQGLQFLIQYYNGEERAKGNILERFSAQQFPDLHSELNLSSLELGDSALYFCASSVVQRVVIWEEKLFFGSGTQLSVL.

The chain uses TRBV5-4 and TRBJ2-5; tentative D call: TRBD2 (7 bases). The CDR3 consists of 16 residues. The germline V and J ends were trimmed by 1 base and 4 bases, with 17 bases remaining between them. From germline, CDR1 is SGHNT and CDR2 YYREEE (reference sequence). The CDR3 protein is CASSLWGWGGRETQYF. CDR3 sequence (DNA): TGTGCCAGCAGCTTGTGGGGCTGGGGGGGGCGAGAGACCCAGTACTTC. Full variable domain (outside the CDR3, taken from reference TRBV5-4 and TRBJ2-5): ETGVTQSPTHLIKTRGQQVTLRCSSQSGHNTVSWYQQALGQGPQFIFQYYREEENGRGNFPPRFSGLQFPNYSSELNVNALELDDSALYLCASSLWGWGGRETQYFGPGTRLLVL.

The chain links TRBV7-3 to TRBJ2-6; 7 bases align to TRBD2. V dropped 5 bases and J dropped 0; count of bases not matched to a gene: 7. CDR1 is SGHTA, CDR2 FQGTGA, per germline. CDR3 length equals 17 residues. CDR3 in DNA: TGTGCCAGCAGCCTACGGCCGGGGGGCTCTGGGGCCAACGTCCTGACTTTC. Amino acids: CASSLRPGGSGANVLTF.

The gene calls are TRBV2 and TRBJ2-7; weak D call: TRBD2 (6 bases). Germline assignment: CDR1 SNHLY and CDR2 FYNNEI. Trimming removed 4 bases at V and 3 bases at J, with 13 bases between. The CDR3 runs to 14 residues. The CDR3 coding sequence is TGTGCCAGCAGTGGGGGGATCGGGGGCTACGAGCAGTACTTC. Protein sequence: CASSGGIGGYEQYF. The full variable domain, with the rest looked up from reference TRBV2 and TRBJ2-7, is EPEVTQTPSHQVTQMGQEVILRCVPISNHLYFYWYRQILGQKVEFLVSFYNNEISEKSEIFDDQFSVERPDGSNFTLKIRSTKLEDSAMYFCASSGGIGGYEQYFGPGTRLTVT.

This chain joins TRBV5-4 and TRBJ2-7; 7 nucleotides align to TRBD1. CDR1 SGHNT and CDR2 YYREEE come from the germline V gene (reference sequence). The CDR3 has 13 residues. V trimming: 4 bases; J trimming: 1 base; junction bases outside the gene matches: 2. The CDR3 protein is CASSKGQSYEQYF. The CDR3 DNA is TGTGCCAGCAGCAAGGGACAGTCCTACGAGCAGTACTTC.

CDR3: CASSVGSLIYNEQFF. The CDR3 region has the DNA TGTGCCAGCAGCGTAGGCAGTCTCATATACAATGAGCAGTTCTTC. This chain links TRBV9 with TRBJ2-1; D call uncertain. Germline CDR1 SGDLS, CDR2 YYNGEE. This CDR3 comprises 15 residues. The ends were cut back, 0 bases at V and 4 bases at J, with 11 bases in the middle.

The chain has TRBV5-6 and TRBJ2-7, with TRBD1 identical over 9 bases. The germline CDR1 and CDR2 sequences are SGHDT and YYEEEE. The CDR3 runs 15 residues. After removal of 2 bases from V and 5 bases from J, the junction contained 8 bases not matched to a gene. CDR3 in amino acids: CASSFRGTGFHEQYF. CDR3 coding DNA: TGTGCCAGCAGCTTCCGAGGGACAGGGTTTCACGAGCAGTACTTC.

This rearrangement joins TRBV15 to TRBJ2-4; D gene unclear. The CDR3 has 16 residues. Deletions cut 3 bases from V and 0 bases from J, with 12 bases between. Germline values: CDR1 LNHNV, CDR2 YYDKDF (reference sequence). The CDR3 here is CATSRSLAEAKNIQYF. Here the CDR3 DNA reads TGTGCCACCAGCAGGAGCTTAGCAGAAGCCAAAAACATTCAGTACTTC.

CDR3 nucleotides: TGTGCCAGCAGCGCCAGCGATAACTACGAGCAGTACTTC. Encoded protein: CASSASDNYEQYF. The chain couples TRBV7-6 to TRBJ2-5, with unresolved D. The DNA end favors TRBJ2-7, so the J call may be wrong. This CDR3 region has 13 residues. Germline V gene lookup returns CDR1 SGHVS and CDR2 FNYEAQ.

The chain has TRBV5-4 and TRBJ1-5; weak D call: TRBD1 (6 bases). Germline assignment: CDR1 SGHNT and CDR2 YYREEE (reference sequence). Trimming cost V 4 bases and J 3 bases, with 11 bases left between them. The CDR3 is made up of 14 amino acids. This CDR3 reads CASSLDSSNQPQHF. CDR3 nucleotide sequence: TGTGCCAGCAGCCTGGACAGCTCCAATCAGCCCCAGCATTTT.

The rearrangement links TRBV7-2 to TRBJ2-5; TRBD1 agrees at 7 bases. The CDR3 is 15 residues long. V was clipped by 3 bases and J by 4 bases; unmatched bases: 8. Germline values: CDR1 SGHTA, CDR2 FQGNSA. The CDR3 DNA sequence: TGTGCCAGCAGCTTCGACAGGGCAAGGGGAGAGACCCAGTACTTC. Protein sequence: CASSFDRARGETQYF.

This clone was observed once. The rearrangement joins TRBV4-1 to TRBJ1-5; unclear D gene. Between the trimmed V and J ends, which lost 1 base and 5 bases, there was a span of 12 bases. CDR3 length: 15 amino acids. CDR1 MGHRA and CDR2 YSYEKL come from the germline V gene. The CDR3 loop reads CASSQAGGRDQPQHF. CDR3 DNA: TGCGCCAGCAGCCAAGCCGGAGGGAGAGATCAGCCCCAGCATTTT.

The chain employs TRBV19 and TRBJ2-2; the D is unclear. The CDR3 covers 16 residues. Trimming shortened V by 1 base and J by 4 bases, and 13 bases separated the two germline ends. The V gene's germline CDR1 is LNHDA and CDR2 SQIVND (reference sequence). CDR3 amino acids: CASSIGAEFVTGELFF. Here the CDR3 DNA reads TGTGCCAGTAGTATAGGGGCAGAGTTCGTCACCGGGGAGCTGTTTTTT.

V gene TRBV19 combines with J gene TRBJ1-6; 8 bases are shared with TRBD1. V trimming: 6 bases; J trimming: 8 bases; junction bases outside the gene matches: 9. The germline CDR1 and CDR2 sequences are LNHDA and SQIVND (reference sequence). This CDR3 is built from 15 residues. CDR3 sequence: CASRTGEGKDSPLHF. CDR3 coding DNA: TGTGCCAGTAGGACAGGGGAGGGTAAGGATTCACCCCTCCACTTT.

The chain carries TRBV7-9 and TRBJ1-6, with a tentative D call TRBD1 (6 bases). V was cut by 8 bases and J by 7 bases, with 9 bases left in between. Germline V CDR1 and CDR2: SEHNR, FQNEAQ (reference sequence). This CDR3 contains 12 residues. The CDR3 reads CASGDRNSPLHF. CDR3 nucleotide sequence: TGTGCCAGCGGAGACAGGAATTCACCCCTCCACTTT.

For the CDR3, the DNA is TGTGCCAGCAGTGTCGGGTGGTTCCCTGGAAACACCATATATTTT. This translates into CASSVGWFPGNTIYF. The rearrangement uses TRBV2 and TRBJ1-3; D gene ambiguous. The CDR3 spans 15 residues. Trimming removed 4 bases from V and 2 bases from J, with 12 bases in between. Germline loops: CDR1 SNHLY, CDR2 FYNNEI.

The chain joins TRBV6-1 to TRBJ1-1; unclear D gene. The CDR3 has 16 amino acids. Germline-derived CDR1 and CDR2 are MNHNS and SASEGT. Trimming left V 0 bases short and J 7 bases short, with 18 bases between. CDR3 in amino acids: CASSEARTPKRVEAFF. CDR3 nucleotides: TGTGCCAGCAGTGAAGCGCGCACGCCCAAGAGAGTTGAAGCTTTCTTT.

In regard to this clone: The sample has other DNA sequences that encode this CDR3 too. V is TRBV5-1 and J is TRBJ2-6, with 9 bases that match TRBD2. Germline CDR1 reads SGHRS; CDR2 reads YFSETQ. The CDR3 extends over 17 amino acids. The J segment lost 2 bases and the V segment lost 0 bases, leaving 3 bases of the junction unmatched. CDR3 nucleotide sequence: TGCGCCAGCAGCTTGGGGGCGGGGGGGGCTGGGGCCAACGTCCTGACTTTC. Translation gives CASSLGAGGAGANVLTF.

The genes are TRBV6-1 and TRBJ1-1; TRBD1 is a possible D gene (5 bases). The CDR3 length is 13 residues. Germline lookup yields CDR1 MNHNS and CDR2 SASEGT. V lost 3 bases, J lost 1 base, and 6 bases lay in between. CDR3 amino acids: CASSDQGNTEAFF. The CDR3 nucleotides read TGTGCCAGCAGTGACCAGGGGAACACTGAAGCTTTCTTT.

The chain joins TRBV6-1 to TRBJ2-4; TRBD1 might be the D (6 bases). V lost 3 bases to trimming and J lost 8 bases, with 17 bases between them. This CDR3 region has 15 residues. CDR1 MNHNS and CDR2 SASEGT come from the germline V gene. CDR3 in amino acids: CASSDQGSPTDIQYF. The CDR3 region has the DNA TGTGCCAGCAGTGATCAGGGGTCGCCGACAGACATTCAGTACTTC.